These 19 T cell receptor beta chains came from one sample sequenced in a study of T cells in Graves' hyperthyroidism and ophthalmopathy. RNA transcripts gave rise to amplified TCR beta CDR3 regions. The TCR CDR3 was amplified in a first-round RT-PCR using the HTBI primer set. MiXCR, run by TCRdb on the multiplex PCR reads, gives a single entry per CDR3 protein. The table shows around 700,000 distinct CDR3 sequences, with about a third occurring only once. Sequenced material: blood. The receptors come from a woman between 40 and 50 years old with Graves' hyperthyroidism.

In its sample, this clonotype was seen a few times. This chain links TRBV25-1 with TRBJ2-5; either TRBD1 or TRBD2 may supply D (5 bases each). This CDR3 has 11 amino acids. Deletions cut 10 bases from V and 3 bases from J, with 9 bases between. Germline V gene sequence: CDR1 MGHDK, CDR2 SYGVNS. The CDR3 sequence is CATGGEETQYF. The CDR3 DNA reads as TGTGCCACTGGGGGTGAAGAGACCCAGTACTTC. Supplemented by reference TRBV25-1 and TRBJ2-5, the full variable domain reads EADIYQTPRYLVIGTGKKITLECSQTMGHDKMYWYQQDPGMELHLIHYSYGVNSTEKGDLSSESTVSRIRTEHFPLTLESARPSHTSQYLCATGGEETQYFGPGTRLLVL.

The CDR3 sequence: CASSTGLAGGRLSGELFF. The CDR3 DNA reads as TGTGCCAGCAGCACGGGACTAGCGGGGGGGCGGCTCTCCGGGGAGCTGTTTTTT. The rearrangement links TRBV11-2 to TRBJ2-2; 16 nucleotides align to TRBD2. Germline CDR1 reads SGHAT; CDR2 reads FQNNGV. The length of the CDR3 is 18 residues. V shed 5 bases and J 6 bases; nucleotides not matched to a gene: 9. The full variable domain, its missing parts supplied by reference TRBV11-2 and TRBJ2-2, is EAGVAQSPRYKIIEKRQSVAFWCNPISGHATLYWYQQILGQGPKLLIQFQNNGVVDDSQLPKDRFSAERLKGVDSTLKIQPAKLEDSAVYLCASSTGLAGGRLSGELFFGEGSRLTVL.

Here the CDR3 reads CASSVPPYGDTQYF. In DNA form, the CDR3 reads TGTGCCAGCAGCGTACCACCTTATGGAGATACGCAGTATTTT. This chain joins TRBV9 and TRBJ2-3; D unresolved. Germline loops: CDR1 SGDLS, CDR2 YYNGEE. The ends were cut back, 1 base at V and 5 bases at J, with 11 bases in the middle. This CDR3 region has 14 residues.

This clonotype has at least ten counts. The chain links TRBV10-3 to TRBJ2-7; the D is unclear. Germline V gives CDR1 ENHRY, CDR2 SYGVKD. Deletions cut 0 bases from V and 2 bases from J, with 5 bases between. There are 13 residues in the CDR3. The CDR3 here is CAISESPTYEQYF. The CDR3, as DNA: TGTGCCATCAGTGAGTCCCCCACCTACGAGCAGTACTTC.

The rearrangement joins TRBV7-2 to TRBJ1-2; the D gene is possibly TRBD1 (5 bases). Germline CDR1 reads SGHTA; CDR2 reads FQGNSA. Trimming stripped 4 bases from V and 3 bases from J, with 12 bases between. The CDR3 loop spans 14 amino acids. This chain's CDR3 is CASSCAGGDYGYTF. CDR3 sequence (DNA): TGTGCCAGCAGCTGCGCAGGAGGGGACTATGGCTACACCTTC.

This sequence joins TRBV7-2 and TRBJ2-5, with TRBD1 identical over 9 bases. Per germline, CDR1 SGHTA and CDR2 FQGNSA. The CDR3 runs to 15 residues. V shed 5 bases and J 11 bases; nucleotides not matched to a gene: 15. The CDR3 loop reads CASSRGQGSTDTQYF. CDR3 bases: TGTGCCAGCAGCAGAGGACAGGGGTCGACAGATACGCAGTACTTC.

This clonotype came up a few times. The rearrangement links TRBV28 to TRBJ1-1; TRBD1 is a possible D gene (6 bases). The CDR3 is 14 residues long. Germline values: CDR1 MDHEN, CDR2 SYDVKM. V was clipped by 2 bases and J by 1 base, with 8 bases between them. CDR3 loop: CASSLGQQNTEAFF. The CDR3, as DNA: TGTGCCAGCAGTTTAGGACAGCAGAACACTGAAGCTTTCTTT. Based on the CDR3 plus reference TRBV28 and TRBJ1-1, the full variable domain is DVKVTQSSRYLVKRTGEKVFLECVQDMDHENMFWYRQDPGLGLRLIYFSYDVKMKEKGDIPEGYSVSREKKERFSLILESASTNQTSMYLCASSLGQQNTEAFFGQGTRLTVV.

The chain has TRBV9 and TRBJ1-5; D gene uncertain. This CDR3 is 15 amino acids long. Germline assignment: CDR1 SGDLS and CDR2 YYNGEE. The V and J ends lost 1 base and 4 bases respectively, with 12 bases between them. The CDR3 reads CASSVWAASNQPQHF. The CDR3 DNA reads TGTGCCAGCAGCGTATGGGCAGCGTCTAATCAGCCCCAGCATTTT.

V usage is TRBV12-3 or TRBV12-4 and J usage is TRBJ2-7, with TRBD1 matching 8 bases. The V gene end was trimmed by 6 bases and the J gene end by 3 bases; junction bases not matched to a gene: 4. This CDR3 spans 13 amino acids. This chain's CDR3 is CASRTDRDYEQYF. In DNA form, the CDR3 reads TGTGCCAGCAGAACGGACAGGGACTACGAGCAGTACTTC.

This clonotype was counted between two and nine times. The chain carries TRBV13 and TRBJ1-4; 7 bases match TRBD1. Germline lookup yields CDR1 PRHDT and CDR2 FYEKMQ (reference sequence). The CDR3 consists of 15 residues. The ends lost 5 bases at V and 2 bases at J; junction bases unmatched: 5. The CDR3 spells CASSPQGQTNEKLFF. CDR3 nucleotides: TGTGCCAGCAGCCCCCAGGGACAGACTAATGAAAAACTGTTTTTT.

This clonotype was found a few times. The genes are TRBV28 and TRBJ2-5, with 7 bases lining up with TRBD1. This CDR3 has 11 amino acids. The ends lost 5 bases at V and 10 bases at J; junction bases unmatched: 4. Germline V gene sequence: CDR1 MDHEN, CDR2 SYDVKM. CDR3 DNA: TGTGCCAGCAGTGACAGGGATAACCAGTACTTC. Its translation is CASSDRDNQYF.

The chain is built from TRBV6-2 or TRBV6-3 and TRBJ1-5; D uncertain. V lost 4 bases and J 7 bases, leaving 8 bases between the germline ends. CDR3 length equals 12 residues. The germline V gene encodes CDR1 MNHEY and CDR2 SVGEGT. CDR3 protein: CASSSRQQPQHF. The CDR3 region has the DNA TGTGCCAGCAGTTCTCGCCAACAGCCCCAGCATTTT.

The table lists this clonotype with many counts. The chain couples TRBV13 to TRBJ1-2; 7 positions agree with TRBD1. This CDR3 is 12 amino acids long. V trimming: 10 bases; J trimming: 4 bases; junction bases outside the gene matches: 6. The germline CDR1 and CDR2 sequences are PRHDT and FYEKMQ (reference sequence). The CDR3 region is CATQGDLYGYTF. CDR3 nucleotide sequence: TGTGCCACCCAGGGGGACCTCTATGGCTACACCTTC.

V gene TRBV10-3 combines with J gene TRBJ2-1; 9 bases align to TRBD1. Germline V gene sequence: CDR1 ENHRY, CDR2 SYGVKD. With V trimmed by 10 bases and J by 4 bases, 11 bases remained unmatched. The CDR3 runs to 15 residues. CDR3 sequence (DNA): TGTGCCACCACCTCGGACAGGGGTCGATACAATGAGCAGTTCTTC. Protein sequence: CATTSDRGRYNEQFF.

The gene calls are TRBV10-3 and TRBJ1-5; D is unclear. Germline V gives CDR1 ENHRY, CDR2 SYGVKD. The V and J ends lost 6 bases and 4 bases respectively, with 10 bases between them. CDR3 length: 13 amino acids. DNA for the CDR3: TGTGCCATCAGGGGAGTTATAAATCAGCCCCAGCATTTT. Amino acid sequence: CAIRGVINQPQHF.

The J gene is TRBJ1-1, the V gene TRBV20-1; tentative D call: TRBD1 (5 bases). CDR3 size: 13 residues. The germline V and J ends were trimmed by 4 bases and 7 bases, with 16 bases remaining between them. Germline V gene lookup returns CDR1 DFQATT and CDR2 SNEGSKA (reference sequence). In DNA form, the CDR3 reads TGCAGTGCTATGGGGCTAGCGGGGCTTGAAGCTTTCTTT. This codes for CSAMGLAGLEAFF.

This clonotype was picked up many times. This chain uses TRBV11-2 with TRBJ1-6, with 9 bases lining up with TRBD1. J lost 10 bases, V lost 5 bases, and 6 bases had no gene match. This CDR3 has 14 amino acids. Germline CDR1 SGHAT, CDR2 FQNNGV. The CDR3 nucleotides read TGTGCCAGCAGCGTACAGGGGGCACGATCACCCCTCCACTTT. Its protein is CASSVQGARSPLHF.

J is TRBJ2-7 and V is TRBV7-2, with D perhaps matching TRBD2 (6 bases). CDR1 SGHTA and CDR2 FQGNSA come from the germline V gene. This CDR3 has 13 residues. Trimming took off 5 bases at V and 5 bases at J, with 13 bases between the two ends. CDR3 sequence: CASSGGMSDEQYF. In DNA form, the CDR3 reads TGTGCCAGCAGCGGGGGGATGAGCGACGAGCAGTACTTC.

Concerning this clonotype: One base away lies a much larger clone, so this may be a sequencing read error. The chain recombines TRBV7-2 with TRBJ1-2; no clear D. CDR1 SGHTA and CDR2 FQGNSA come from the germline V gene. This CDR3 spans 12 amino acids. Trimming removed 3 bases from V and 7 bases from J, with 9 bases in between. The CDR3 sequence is CTSSFPEGGYTF. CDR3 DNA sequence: TGTACCAGCAGCTTTCCCGAGGGTGGCTACACCTTC.